This is a list of T cell receptor beta chains from one sample in a study of cytomegalovirus exposure and HLA in healthy donors. Here immunoSEQ multiplex PCR was the method, and the copy in TCRdb shows in-frame clones only, minus some. This sample has roughly 120,000 clones, with around 76% found just once. Material for sequencing was PBMCs. These receptors all stem from a man aged 50 to 59 in good health and CMV-seropositive. Both conserved end residues are part of each CDR3.

V gene | CDR3 length | CDR3 protein
TRBV6-1 | 14 | CASSEGGGNQPQHF
TRBV27 | 14 | CASSGDRNGYGYTF
TRBV5-1 | 17 | CASSLGGTRGTVGEQYF
TRBV7-6 | 13 | CASSFGTANEQFF
TRBV6-5 | 15 | CASSYTPKPRNEQYF
TRBV10-1 | 15 | CASSEYRDSNQPQHF
TRBV11-2 | 17 | CASSPWSGQGVYNEQFF
TRBV5-1 | 15 | CASRSRDSSSYEQYF
TRBV27 | 14 | CASSLSQSNQPQHF
TRBV7-8 | 18 | CASSPFGPTGTAGNTIYF
TRBV9 | 13 | CASSEGGEETQYF